Sequencing of this T cell receptor (beta chain) was carried out in a study of blood T cell repertoires in COVID-19. Deletions cut 0 bases from V and 0 bases from J, with 4 bases between. Germline V gene sequence: CDR1 MNHNY, CDR2 SVGAGI (reference sequence). This CDR3 has 14 residues. The assay was immunoSEQ multiplex PCR, and TCRdb's table has in-frame clones only and misses some. The table lists about 180,000 clones, 86% of them singletons. The V and J genes are TRBV6-6 and TRBJ2-3, with no clear D. The TCR was taken from a man aged 65-85 years with active or convalescent COVID-19. Specimen: peripheral blood. The chain's CDR3 is CASSYSASTDTQYF. The CDR3, as DNA: TGTGCCAGCAGTTACTCGGCTAGCACAGATACGCAGTATTTT.